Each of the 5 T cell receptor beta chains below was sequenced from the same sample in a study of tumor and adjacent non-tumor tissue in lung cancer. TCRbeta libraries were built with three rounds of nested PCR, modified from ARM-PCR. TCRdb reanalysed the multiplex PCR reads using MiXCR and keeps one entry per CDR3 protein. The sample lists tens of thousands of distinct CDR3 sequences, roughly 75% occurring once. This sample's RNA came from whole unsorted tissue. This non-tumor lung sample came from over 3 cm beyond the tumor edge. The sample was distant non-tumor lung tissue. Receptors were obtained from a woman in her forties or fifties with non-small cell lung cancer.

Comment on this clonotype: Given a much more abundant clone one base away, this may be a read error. As DNA, the CDR3 is TGCAGTGCTAGAGGGACAGGGGAACTAGCCTACAATGAGCAGTTCTTC. Protein sequence: CSARGTGELAYNEQFF. The V call is TRBV20-1, the J call TRBJ2-1; 9 positions match TRBD1. The CDR3 has 16 amino acids. The V gene's germline CDR1 is DFQATT and CDR2 SNEGSKA (reference sequence). V was pared by 1 base and J by 2 bases, with 6 bases of the junction left unmatched.

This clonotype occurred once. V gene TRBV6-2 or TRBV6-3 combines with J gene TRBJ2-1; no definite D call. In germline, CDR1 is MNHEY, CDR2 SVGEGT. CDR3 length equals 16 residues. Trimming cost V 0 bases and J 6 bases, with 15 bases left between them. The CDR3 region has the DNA TGTGCCAGCAGTTACTCGAACGCCTTATGGGTCAATGAGCAGTTCTTC. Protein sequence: CASSYSNALWVNEQFF.

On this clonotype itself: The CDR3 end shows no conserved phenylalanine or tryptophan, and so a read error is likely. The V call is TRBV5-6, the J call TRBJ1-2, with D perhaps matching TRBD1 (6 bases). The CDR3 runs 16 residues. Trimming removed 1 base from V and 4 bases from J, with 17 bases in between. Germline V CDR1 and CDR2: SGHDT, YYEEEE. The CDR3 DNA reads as TGTGCCAGCAGCTTGTGGGGGACACGGGACCCCTATGGCTACACCTCC. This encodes CASSLWGTRDPYGYTS.

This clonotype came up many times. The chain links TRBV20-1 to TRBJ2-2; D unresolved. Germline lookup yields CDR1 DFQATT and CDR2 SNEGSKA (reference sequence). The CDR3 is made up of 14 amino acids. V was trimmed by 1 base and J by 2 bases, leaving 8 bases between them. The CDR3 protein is CSARASGNTGELFF. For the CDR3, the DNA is TGCAGTGCTAGAGCCTCAGGAAACACCGGGGAGCTGTTTTTT.

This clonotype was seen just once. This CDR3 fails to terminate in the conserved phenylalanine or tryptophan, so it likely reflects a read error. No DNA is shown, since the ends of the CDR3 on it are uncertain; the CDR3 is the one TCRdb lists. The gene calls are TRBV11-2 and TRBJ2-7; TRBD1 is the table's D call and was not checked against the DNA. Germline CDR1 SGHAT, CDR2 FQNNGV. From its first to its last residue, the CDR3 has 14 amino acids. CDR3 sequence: CASSLTPWNDEQYL.